The present T cell receptor beta chain was sequenced within a study of T cell responses to AZD1222 COVID-19 vaccine. Broader study findings: Unmutated variant regions reportedly attract nearly half of all spike-specific TCRs.

A remark on this clone: Antigen specificity is unknown.

The assay was immunoSEQ multiplex PCR, and TCRdb's table has in-frame clones only and misses some. The sample contains approximately 160,000 clones, about nine tenths of which appear only once. The CDR3 totals 14 residues. The V segment lost 8 bases and the J segment 2 bases; nucleotides outside the gene matches: 5. Germline loops: CDR1 SGHAT, CDR2 FQNNGV. The TCR was taken from an adult in good health. Sequences were derived from peripheral blood, sampled on day 0 of MenACWY control vaccination. The V and J genes are TRBV11-2 and TRBJ2-1; the match to TRBD2 covers 8 bases. Written as DNA, the CDR3 is TGTGCCAGCGACAATAGCGGGGCCTACAATGAGCAGTTCTTC. Translation: CASDNSGAYNEQFF.